One and the same sample provided the 28 T cell receptor beta chains below, sequenced in a study of post-analysis software for immune sequencing data. Study-wide results and caveats: With TRBV5-6, TRBV5-1 and TRBV20-1 included, about five TRBV segments were more frequent in patients than in controls.

Libraries were made from TCR beta cDNA, and they carried unique molecular identifiers. TCRdb fed the PCR reads into MiXCR, producing one record per CDR3 protein. The sample yields 740,000 or so distinct CDR3 sequences, approximately 53% seen once. Their cognate antigens are unknown. The sample was blood. These receptors were taken from a girl aged 5-17 years with multiple sclerosis.

At least ten counts were recorded for this clonotype. The chain joins TRBV3-1 to TRBJ2-3; the match to TRBD1 covers 8 bases. Germline CDR1 reads LGHDT; CDR2 reads YNNKEL (reference sequence). This CDR3 is 18 amino acids long. The V segment lost 1 base and the J segment 2 bases; nucleotides outside the gene matches: 11. The CDR3 DNA sequence: TGTGCCAGCAGCCAAGCCCCGGACAGGGACCCCCTCACAGATACGCAGTATTTT. This gives the protein CASSQAPDRDPLTDTQYF.

CDR3 coding DNA: TGCAGTGCCATACAGGGAGATACGCAGTATTTT. Translation: CSAIQGDTQYF. The genes are TRBV20-1 and TRBJ2-3, with D tentatively TRBD1 (6 bases). Deletions cut 6 bases from V and 5 bases from J, with 9 bases between. The V gene's germline CDR1 is DFQATT and CDR2 SNEGSKA (reference sequence). CDR3 length equals 11 residues.

This clonotype was seen many times. J is TRBJ2-1 and V is TRBV28; the match to TRBD2 covers 11 bases. The CDR3 loop spans 15 amino acids. The germline CDR1 and CDR2 sequences are MDHEN and SYDVKM. After removal of 5 bases from V and 6 bases from J, the junction contained 6 bases not matched to a gene. The DNA for the CDR3 is TGTGCCAGCAGTACTCTAGCGGGGGGCCGCAATGAGCAGTTCTTC. Its translation is CASSTLAGGRNEQFF.

The chain links TRBV6-2 or TRBV6-3 to TRBJ1-5; D not resolved. Trimming took 4 bases from V and 14 from J, leaving 21 bases between them. The CDR3 spans 14 residues. Looked up from germline, CDR1 is MNHEY and CDR2 is SVGEGT. Written as DNA, the CDR3 is TGTGCCAGCAGTTCCCCGGGTGAGGGTGGAAGGGAGCATTTT. Protein product: CASSSPGEGGREHF.

Only a few counts were recorded for this clonotype. The rearrangement uses TRBV5-1 and TRBJ2-1; 9 bases agree with TRBD1. V lost 3 bases, J lost 3 bases, and 7 bases stayed unmatched. CDR1 is SGHRS, CDR2 YFSETQ, per germline. This CDR3 is built from 16 residues. The CDR3 DNA sequence: TGCGCCAGCAGCTCAGGGACAGGGTCCCACTACAATGAGCAGTTCTTC. Translating gives CASSSGTGSHYNEQFF.

This chain links TRBV5-1 with TRBJ2-6; D gene unclear. V lost 0 bases and J lost 3, with 10 bases in between. The length of the CDR3 is 16 residues. The germline V gene has CDR1 SGHRS and CDR2 YFSETQ. This chain's CDR3 is CASSLVPDVGANVLTF. DNA of the CDR3: TGCGCCAGCAGCTTGGTTCCAGATGTTGGGGCCAACGTCCTGACTTTC.

The chain recombines TRBV6-5 with TRBJ2-7, with D tentatively TRBD1 (6 bases). V was cut by 6 bases and J by 0 bases, with 12 bases left in between. Germline V gene sequence: CDR1 MNHEY, CDR2 SVGAGI. The CDR3 is 14 amino acids. The CDR3 sequence is CASRRQESSYEQYF. CDR3 in DNA: TGTGCCAGCAGACGACAGGAGAGCTCCTACGAGCAGTACTTC.

For the CDR3, the DNA is TGTGCCATCAGGATGACTGACCCTATATTTGGCTACACCTTC. Its protein is CAIRMTDPIFGYTF. This chain connects TRBV10-3 to TRBJ1-2; D is unresolved. Trimming took off 6 bases at V and 7 bases at J, with 18 bases between the two ends. The CDR3 consists of 14 residues. From germline, CDR1 is ENHRY and CDR2 SYGVKD.

This clonotype was found a few times. The rearrangement uses TRBV12-3 or TRBV12-4 and TRBJ2-3, with D perhaps being TRBD1 or TRBD2 (6 bases each). This CDR3 comprises 16 residues. V gave up 3 bases and J gave up 0 bases, with 13 bases separating them. This CDR3 reads CASSFGGQASTDTQYF. The CDR3 DNA reads as TGTGCCAGCAGTTTTGGGGGGCAAGCTAGCACAGATACGCAGTATTTT.

This clonotype was detected only a few times. The V and J genes are TRBV7-2 and TRBJ2-1, with D maybe TRBD2 (6 bases). V lost 2 bases to trimming and J lost 4 bases, with 15 bases between them. Germline V CDR1 and CDR2: SGHTA, FQGNSA. The CDR3 is made up of 16 amino acids. CDR3 nucleotide sequence: TGTGCCAGCAGCTTATCGTGGGTGCGGGGATACAATGAGCAGTTCTTC. Translating it yields CASSLSWVRGYNEQFF.

This clonotype was recorded once. The chain links TRBV29-1 to TRBJ2-1; 12 bases are a match to TRBD2. The ends lost 6 bases at V and 10 bases at J; junction bases unmatched: 7. This CDR3 spans 13 amino acids. Germline V gives CDR1 SQVTM, CDR2 ANQGSEA. CDR3 DNA sequence: TGCAGCGTCTCTAGCGGGGGGGCGGGGGAGCAGTTCTTC. This translates into CSVSSGGAGEQFF.

The V gene is TRBV7-2, the J gene TRBJ1-2, with D perhaps TRBD1 (6 bases). Germline V CDR1 and CDR2: SGHTA, FQGNSA. Trimming took off 5 bases at V and 2 bases at J, with 15 bases between the two ends. CDR3 size: 15 residues. CDR3 DNA sequence: TGTGCCAGCAGCGGCAGGGGACACCCGAACTATGGCTACACCTTC. It is translated as CASSGRGHPNYGYTF.

J is TRBJ2-1 and V is TRBV29-1; D unclear. Germline V lookup: CDR1 SQVTM, CDR2 ANQGSEA. CDR3 size: 12 residues. V lost 7 bases, J lost 7 bases, and 14 bases lay in between. The CDR3 DNA sequence: TGCAGCGGGACGACTGGCTTTAATGAGCAGTTCTTC. As protein: CSGTTGFNEQFF.

V usage is TRBV29-1 and J usage is TRBJ1-1; 9 nucleotides line up with TRBD1. Per the germline V gene, CDR1 is SQVTM and CDR2 is ANQGSEA. V dropped 6 bases and J dropped 4; count of bases not matched to a gene: 6. CDR3 length: 13 residues. CDR3 sequence reads: CSVWRQGGTEAFF. CDR3 in DNA: TGCAGCGTGTGGCGACAGGGGGGCACTGAAGCTTTCTTT.

The chain joins TRBV20-1 to TRBJ1-1; TRBD1 is a possible D gene (6 bases). The V end was cut by 5 bases, the J end by 1 base, with 17 bases between. CDR1 is DFQATT and CDR2 is SNEGSKA in the germline V gene (reference sequence). The CDR3 is 15 residues long. CDR3 nucleotide sequence: TGCAGTGCTCCCCCCCCTGACAGGTGGAACACTGAAGCTTTCTTT. The encoded protein is CSAPPPDRWNTEAFF.

The chain joins TRBV6-5 to TRBJ1-1; no firm D call. CDR1 MNHEY and CDR2 SVGAGI come from the germline V gene. V was clipped by 4 bases and J by 0 bases, with 12 bases between them. The CDR3 is 15 residues long. The CDR3 sequence: CASSLGSAMNTEAFF. Written as DNA, the CDR3 is TGTGCCAGCAGTTTGGGCAGCGCGATGAACACTGAAGCTTTCTTT.

The chain couples TRBV10-3 to TRBJ1-1, with D possibly TRBD1 on 6 matching bases. CDR3 length: 13 amino acids. V lost 8 bases to trimming and J lost 1 base, with 11 bases between them. Germline lookup yields CDR1 ENHRY and CDR2 SYGVKD. The CDR3, as DNA: TGTGCCATCGAGACAGGAACGAACACTGAAGCTTTCTTT. Its protein product is CAIETGTNTEAFF.

The genes are TRBV19 and TRBJ2-1; tentative D call: TRBD2 (7 bases). The V gene's germline CDR1 is LNHDA and CDR2 SQIVND (reference sequence). The CDR3 consists of 16 residues. Trimming took off 5 bases at V and 8 bases at J, with 22 bases between the two ends. Here the CDR3 DNA reads TGTGCCAGTAGTCCAGCTGGAGGGAGGGGGTACCATGAGCAGTTCTTC. Protein sequence: CASSPAGGRGYHEQFF.

V gene TRBV10-3 combines with J gene TRBJ2-7; either TRBD1 or TRBD2 may fit D (6 bases each). This CDR3 is built from 14 residues. Germline V gives CDR1 ENHRY, CDR2 SYGVKD. V was trimmed by 3 bases and J by 5 bases, leaving 14 bases between them. CDR3: CAISDGGQIDEQYF. Here the CDR3 DNA reads TGTGCCATCAGTGATGGGGGGCAAATCGACGAGCAGTACTTC.

The genes are TRBV29-1 and TRBJ2-7, with D hard to call. CDR1 and CDR2 from the germline V gene are SQVTM and ANQGSEA. Trimming removed 4 bases from V and 0 bases from J, with 16 bases in between. The CDR3 covers 15 residues. The DNA for the CDR3 is TGCAGCGTTGGATCGGGCCCGGCGAGCTCCTACGAGCAGTACTTC. Its translation is CSVGSGPASSYEQYF.

The chain couples TRBV7-9 to TRBJ1-2; tentative D call: TRBD1 (6 bases). Germline V gene data show CDR1 as SEHNR and CDR2 as FQNEAQ (reference sequence). The length of the CDR3 is 14 residues. Trimming took 5 bases from V and 3 from J, leaving 13 bases between them. CDR3 in amino acids: CASSIRDIDYGYTF. Here the CDR3 DNA reads TGTGCCAGCAGCATTCGGGACATCGACTATGGCTACACCTTC.

The chain combines TRBV5-5 with TRBJ2-1; D possibly matches TRBD1 or TRBD2 (5 bases each). Trimming pared 2 bases from V and 7 bases from J, leaving 19 bases between. The CDR3 covers 16 residues. Per germline, CDR1 SGHKS and CDR2 YYEKEE (reference sequence). CDR3 amino acids: CASSLTRDPGWNEQFF. Here the CDR3 DNA reads TGTGCCAGCAGCTTAACCCGGGACCCCGGGTGGAATGAGCAGTTCTTC.

The rearrangement uses TRBV25-1 and TRBJ1-1, with D unresolved. Trimming removed 6 bases from V and 1 base from J, with 9 bases in between. Germline lookup yields CDR1 MGHDK and CDR2 SYGVNS. This CDR3 is 13 amino acids long. Here the CDR3 DNA reads TGTGCCAGCAGGAACGCGAGGAACACTGAAGCTTTCTTT. Its protein is CASRNARNTEAFF.

This clonotype came up once. This chain connects TRBV12-3 or TRBV12-4 to TRBJ1-2, with 9 bases matching TRBD1. Trimming took 3 bases from V and 0 from J; bases not matched to a gene: 8. The CDR3 has 17 residues. The CDR3: CASSFRQGVRANYGYTF. In nucleotides, the CDR3 is TGTGCCAGCAGTTTCCGACAGGGGGTTCGCGCTAACTATGGCTACACCTTC.

This clonotype showed up just a few times. The chain combines TRBV20-1 with TRBJ2-7; TRBD1 might be the D (6 bases). CDR1 and CDR2 from the germline V gene are DFQATT and SNEGSKA (reference sequence). The CDR3 runs 12 residues. Deletions cut 8 bases from V and 0 bases from J, with 11 bases between. The CDR3 DNA sequence: TGCAGTTGCCGGGACAACTCCTACGAGCAGTACTTC. Translating it yields CSCRDNSYEQYF.

This rearrangement joins TRBV20-1 to TRBJ1-2, with a tentative D call TRBD1 (6 bases). The CDR3 sequence is 13 residues long. The V gene lost 6 bases and the J gene lost 1 base, with 12 bases spanning the gap. CDR1 and CDR2 from the germline V gene are DFQATT and SNEGSKA (reference sequence). CDR3 amino acids: CSATRGGNYGYTF. The CDR3 bases are TGCAGTGCAACGAGGGGGGGTAACTATGGCTACACCTTC.

The CDR3 here is CSVEKTGTYEQYF. In DNA, the CDR3 is TGCAGCGTTGAAAAGACCGGGACCTACGAGCAGTACTTC. This chain joins TRBV29-1 and TRBJ2-7, with D possibly being TRBD2 (5 bases). Germline assignment: CDR1 SQVTM and CDR2 ANQGSEA. The CDR3 spans 13 residues. The germline V and J ends were trimmed by 2 bases and 2 bases, with 10 bases remaining between them.

The chain uses TRBV7-9 and TRBJ1-2; no clear D. V lost 5 bases to trimming and J lost 1 base, with 11 bases between them. CDR1 and CDR2 from the germline V gene are SEHNR and FQNEAQ (reference sequence). The CDR3 consists of 14 residues. CDR3 sequence reads: CASSALGVNYGYTF. Here the CDR3 DNA reads TGTGCCAGCAGCGCCCTTGGGGTTAACTATGGCTACACCTTC.